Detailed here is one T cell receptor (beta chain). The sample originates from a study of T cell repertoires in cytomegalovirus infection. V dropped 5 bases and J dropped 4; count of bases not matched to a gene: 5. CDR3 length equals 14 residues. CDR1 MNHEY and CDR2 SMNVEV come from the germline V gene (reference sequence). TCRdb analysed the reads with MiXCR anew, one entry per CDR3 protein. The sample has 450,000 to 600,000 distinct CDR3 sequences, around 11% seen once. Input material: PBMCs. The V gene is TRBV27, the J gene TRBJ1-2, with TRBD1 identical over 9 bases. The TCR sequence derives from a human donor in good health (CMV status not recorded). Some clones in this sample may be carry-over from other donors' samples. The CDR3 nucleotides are TGTGCCAGCAGTCCGGGACAGGGCCGCTATGGCTACACCTTC. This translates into CASSPGQGRYGYTF.